The 10 T cell receptor beta chains below were found in one sample sequenced in a study of response to subunit inactivated influenza vaccine. A single record per CDR3 protein comes from TCRdb applying MiXCR to the RT-PCR reads. This sample has more than 150,000 distinct CDR3 sequences, with about 11% found just once. The sequencing here drew on CD8+ T cells sorted from PBMCs, taken around 25 months after vaccination. The receptors shown here come from a man aged 45 to 75 who received an inactivated influenza vaccine.

About this clonotype: Since a much larger clone is just one base distant, this may be a read error. The V gene is TRBV5-5, the J gene TRBJ2-7; D is unclear. The CDR3 is 14 residues long. V dropped 4 bases and J dropped 0 bases, with 11 bases sitting between them. CDR1 and CDR2 (germline): SGHKS, YYEKEE (reference sequence). In nucleotides, the CDR3 is TGTGCCAGCAGCCCTGGGGATGCCTCCTACGAGCAGTACTTC. This encodes CASSPGDASYEQYF. Drawing the rest from reference TRBV5-5 and TRBJ2-7, the complete variable domain is DAGVTQSPTHLIKTRGQQVTLRCSPISGHKSVSWYQQVLGQGPQFIFQYYEKEERGRGNFPDRFSARQFPNYSSELNVNALLLGDSALYLCASSPGDASYEQYFGPGTRLTVT.

The genes are TRBV12-5 and TRBJ2-2; TRBD2 might be the D (6 bases). The V gene's germline CDR1 is LGHNT and CDR2 FRNRAP. The CDR3 runs to 14 residues. Deletions cut 6 bases from V and 5 bases from J, with 13 bases between. The CDR3 nucleotides are TGTGCTAGTGGCCCTGGGGGGAAAACCGGGGAGCTGTTTTTT. Translating it yields CASGPGGKTGELFF. The complete variable domain, with remaining parts taken from reference TRBV12-5 and TRBJ2-2, reads DARVTQTPRHKVTEMGQEVTMRCQPILGHNTVFWYRQTMMQGLELLAYFRNRAPLDDSGMPKDRFSAEMPDATLATLKIQPSEPRDSAVYFCASGPGGKTGELFFGEGSRLTVL.

This clonotype has at least ten counts. V is TRBV3-1 and J is TRBJ1-1, with D unclear. In germline, CDR1 is LGHDT, CDR2 YNNKEL (reference sequence). Trimming took 1 base from V and 1 from J, leaving 10 bases between them. This CDR3 has 15 amino acids. CDR3 sequence reads: CASSQVWEANTEAFF. The CDR3 nucleotides read TGTGCCAGCAGCCAAGTATGGGAGGCGAACACTGAAGCTTTCTTT. Full variable domain (missing parts from reference TRBV3-1 and TRBJ1-1): DTAVSQTPKYLVTQMGNDKSIKCEQNLGHDTMYWYKQDSKKFLKIMFSYNNKELIINETVPNRFSPKSPDKAHLNLHINSLELGDSAVYFCASSQVWEANTEAFFGQGTRLTVV.

This clonotype was seen many times. CDR3 sequence (DNA): TGCAGTGCTACCCCTCAAGCGGGGAGGTCGGGCAGAGAGACCCAGTACTTC. It yields the protein CSATPQAGRSGRETQYF. The V and J genes are TRBV20-1 and TRBJ2-5, with TRBD2 matching 7 bases. This CDR3 spans 17 amino acids. Germline CDR1 reads DFQATT; CDR2 reads SNEGSKA (reference sequence). Trimming cost V 4 bases and J 4 bases; bases outside gene matches: 18.

The sample holds a few counts of this clonotype. The chain links TRBV20-1 to TRBJ1-2; D uncertain. The germline V and J ends were trimmed by 1 base and 3 bases, with 6 bases remaining between them. There are 12 residues in the CDR3. The V gene's germline CDR1 is DFQATT and CDR2 SNEGSKA (reference sequence). CDR3 in amino acids: CSARGEYYGYTF. In nucleotides, the CDR3 is TGCAGTGCTAGAGGGGAGTACTATGGCTACACCTTC.

This chain joins TRBV5-1 and TRBJ2-1, with D uncertain. Trimming removed 1 base from V and 2 bases from J, with 7 bases in between. Germline V gene sequence: CDR1 SGHRS, CDR2 YFSETQ. CDR3 size: 14 residues. The CDR3: CASSLHEPYNEQFF. The CDR3 DNA is TGCGCCAGCAGCTTGCACGAACCCTACAATGAGCAGTTCTTC.

The chain has TRBV28 and TRBJ1-2; 9 positions match TRBD1. The CDR3 contains 16 residues. The V gene end was trimmed by 5 bases and the J gene end by 4 bases; junction bases not matched to a gene: 11. Germline lookup yields CDR1 MDHEN and CDR2 SYDVKM. The CDR3 protein is CASSPITGGRAYGYTF. For the CDR3, the DNA is TGTGCCAGCAGTCCAATTACAGGGGGCAGGGCCTATGGCTACACCTTC.

This clonotype was counted only a few times. The chain carries TRBV4-2 and TRBJ2-3; D ambiguous. The CDR3 is made up of 18 amino acids. Trimming cost V 5 bases and J 0 bases, with 21 bases left between them. In germline, CDR1 is LGHNA, CDR2 YNFKEQ. The CDR3 region is CASSGEDGHRGSTDTQYF. The CDR3 nucleotides read TGTGCCAGCAGCGGCGAAGACGGGCACCGAGGAAGCACAGATACGCAGTATTTT.

This chain uses TRBV28 with TRBJ2-1; D gene uncertain. V gave up 3 bases and J gave up 1 base, with 10 bases separating them. The CDR3 spans 15 residues. Germline assignment: CDR1 MDHEN and CDR2 SYDVKM. Here the CDR3 DNA reads TGTGCCAGCAGTTTTCCTTCTAGGTCCTACAATGAGCAGTTCTTC. Translating gives CASSFPSRSYNEQFF.

This chain joins TRBV5-4 and TRBJ2-2, with D hard to call. The CDR3 covers 15 residues. Germline CDR1 and CDR2: SGHNT and YYREEE (reference sequence). V was cut by 4 bases and J by 4 bases, with 14 bases left in between. This CDR3 is CASSPQLGSTGELFF. CDR3 nucleotide sequence: TGTGCCAGCAGCCCCCAGTTGGGTTCCACCGGGGAGCTGTTTTTT. The full variable domain, with the rest looked up from reference TRBV5-4 and TRBJ2-2, is ETGVTQSPTHLIKTRGQQVTLRCSSQSGHNTVSWYQQALGQGPQFIFQYYREEENGRGNFPPRFSGLQFPNYSSELNVNALELDDSALYLCASSPQLGSTGELFFGEGSRLTVL.